These 29 T cell receptor beta chains were sequenced from one sample in a study of blood T cell repertoires in COVID-19. The protocol was immunoSEQ multiplex PCR, while the TCRdb copy is restricted to in-frame clones and leaves out a portion. The table lists around 81,000 clones, approximately 84% of them singletons. Material: peripheral blood. The origin of the receptors is a human donor in a cohort sampled during active COVID-19.

The chain couples TRBV6-1 to TRBJ1-5; no reliable D call. Deletions cut 3 bases from V and 0 bases from J, with 9 bases between. This CDR3 contains 15 residues. CDR1 is MNHNS, CDR2 SASEGT, per germline. In nucleotides, the CDR3 is TGTGCCAGCAGTGATGCGGGTTATAGCAATCAGCCCCAGCATTTT. Its translation: CASSDAGYSNQPQHF.

The chain carries TRBV5-1 and TRBJ2-2, with TRBD1 matching over 7 bases. J was trimmed by 4 bases and V by 4 bases; bases with no gene match: 7. Germline assignment: CDR1 SGHRS and CDR2 YFSETQ. The CDR3 length is 15 residues. The CDR3 sequence is CASSMVAGGTGELFF. The CDR3 bases are TGCGCCAGCAGCATGGTGGCAGGGGGCACCGGGGAGCTGTTTTTT.

The chain joins TRBV5-1 to TRBJ1-5; D is unresolved. Trimming cost V 4 bases and J 1 base, with 9 bases left between them. CDR3 length: 14 amino acids. Germline V gene lookup returns CDR1 SGHRS and CDR2 YFSETQ. The DNA for the CDR3 is TGCGCCAGCAGCGAGGGCGGGAGCAATCAGCCCCAGCATTTT. Translated: CASSEGGSNQPQHF. Supplemented by reference TRBV5-1 and TRBJ1-5, the full variable domain reads KAGVTQTPRYLIKTRGQQVTLSCSPISGHRSVSWYQQTPGQGLQFLFEYFSETQRNKGNFPGRFSGRQFSNSRSEMNVSTLELGDSALYLCASSEGGSNQPQHFGDGTRLSIL.

The chain employs TRBV5-1 and TRBJ1-6, with a weak D call TRBD1 (5 bases). V lost 2 bases, J lost 6 bases, and 12 bases lay in between. The CDR3 loop spans 15 amino acids. From germline, CDR1 is SGHRS and CDR2 YFSETQ. This CDR3 reads CASSFSRGFNSPLHF. CDR3 DNA sequence: TGCGCCAGCAGCTTTTCTAGGGGCTTTAATTCACCCCTCCACTTT.

This chain uses TRBV6-5 with TRBJ1-2, with 7 bases aligning to TRBD1. Germline V gene sequence: CDR1 MNHEY, CDR2 SVGAGI. V shed 7 bases and J 2 bases; nucleotides not matched to a gene: 4. The CDR3 has 13 amino acids. The CDR3 here is CASKGQSNYGYTF. CDR3 DNA sequence: TGTGCCAGCAAGGGACAGTCAAACTATGGCTACACCTTC.

The CDR3, as DNA: TGTGCCAGCAGTGACCCCCGTACGCAGTATTTT. Protein sequence: CASSDPRTQYF. The gene calls are TRBV25-1 and TRBJ2-3, with D uncertain. In germline, CDR1 is MGHDK, CDR2 SYGVNS. Between the trimmed V and J ends, which lost 3 bases and 8 bases, there was a span of 6 bases. The CDR3 extends over 11 amino acids. The full variable domain, completed using reference TRBV25-1 and TRBJ2-3, is EADIYQTPRYLVIGTGKKITLECSQTMGHDKMYWYQQDPGMELHLIHYSYGVNSTEKGDLSSESTVSRIRTEHFPLTLESARPSHTSQYLCASSDPRTQYFGPGTRLTVL.

The chain is built from TRBV27 and TRBJ2-1, with 9 bases fitting TRBD1. Germline loops: CDR1 MNHEY, CDR2 SMNVEV (reference sequence). The CDR3 covers 15 residues. V lost 2 bases and J lost 5; bases outside the gene matches: 4. The CDR3 DNA reads as TGTGCCAGCAGTTTAGTTGACAGGGGGAACAATGAGCAGTTCTTC. It codes for CASSLVDRGNNEQFF.

The chain carries TRBV2 and TRBJ2-2; 7 bases are a match to TRBD1. V was pared by 6 bases and J by 6 bases, with 1 base of the junction left unmatched. Germline assignment: CDR1 SNHLY and CDR2 FYNNEI. The CDR3 spans 12 residues. The CDR3 DNA reads TGTGCCAGCAGAGGGACAGCCGGGGAGCTGTTTTTT. It translates to CASRGTAGELFF.

The rearrangement links TRBV10-3 to TRBJ2-7, with TRBD2 identical over 12 bases. The V and J ends lost 10 bases and 6 bases, in that order; junction bases with no gene match: 10. This CDR3 is 14 amino acids long. Per the germline V gene, CDR1 is ENHRY and CDR2 is SYGVKD. As DNA, the CDR3 is TGTGCCACGATGACTAGCGGGGGAACTAGCGAGCAGTACTTC. This gives the protein CATMTSGGTSEQYF.

V and J are TRBV14 and TRBJ2-7, with 8 nucleotides matching TRBD2. Germline CDR1 and CDR2: SGHDN and FVKESK. There are 15 residues in the CDR3. Germline trimming cut 5 bases from V and 4 bases from J; bases unmatched to any gene: 10. The CDR3 region is CASSNPGGGLYEQYF. The CDR3 coding sequence is TGTGCCAGCAGCAACCCGGGAGGGGGATTATACGAGCAGTACTTC.

The V call is TRBV7-9, the J call TRBJ2-7, with 7 positions matching TRBD1. J lost 5 bases, V lost 5 bases, and 12 bases had no gene match. This CDR3 is 15 amino acids long. Germline V CDR1 and CDR2: SEHNR, FQNEAQ (reference sequence). CDR3 protein: CASSPGQSGVNEQYF. The CDR3 DNA is TGTGCCAGCAGCCCGGGACAGTCGGGCGTCAACGAGCAGTACTTC.

This clone was seen more than once but under ten times. The chain links TRBV23-1 to TRBJ1-5, with D perhaps TRBD1 (5 bases). TRBV23-1 counts as an open reading frame of uncertain function. This CDR3 has 15 residues. V was pared by 0 bases and J by 8 bases, with 14 bases between. The CDR3 sequence is CASSQSPGGMEPQHF. DNA of the CDR3: TGCGCCAGCAGTCAATCCCCGGGGGGTATGGAGCCCCAGCATTTT.

The chain uses TRBV7-8 and TRBJ2-7; D unresolved. Germline assignment: CDR1 SGHVS and CDR2 FQNEAQ. Trimming removed 5 bases at V and 1 base at J, with 3 bases between. The CDR3 loop spans 11 amino acids. The CDR3 DNA reads as TGTGCCAGCAGCCTATCCTACGAGCAGTACTTC. Translation: CASSLSYEQYF.

This chain connects TRBV6-6 to TRBJ1-2; D is uncertain. This CDR3 is built from 14 residues. The V and J ends lost 2 bases and 0 bases respectively, with 7 bases between them. CDR1 MNHNY and CDR2 SVGAGI come from the germline V gene (reference sequence). CDR3 DNA sequence: TGTGCCAGCAGTTACCTCTCCTCTAACTATGGCTACACCTTC. Protein: CASSYLSSNYGYTF.

The chain is built from TRBV9 and TRBJ1-1; 7 bases align to TRBD1. With 2 bases clipped from V and 2 bases from J, the junction kept 12 bases outside the gene matches. The CDR3 sequence is 17 residues long. Germline V gives CDR1 SGDLS, CDR2 YYNGEE. This chain's CDR3 is CASSVQGVEQGNTEAFF. The DNA for the CDR3 is TGTGCCAGCAGCGTTCAGGGGGTCGAACAGGGAAACACTGAAGCTTTCTTT.

This chain connects TRBV11-2 to TRBJ2-3; D might be TRBD2 (7 bases). Trimming shortened V by 4 bases and J by 3 bases, and 17 bases separated the two germline ends. In germline, CDR1 is SGHAT, CDR2 FQNNGV. The CDR3 has 16 residues. CDR3 amino acids: CASSSPGGLATDTQYF. In DNA, the CDR3 is TGTGCCAGCAGCTCTCCCGGGGGGCTAGCAACAGATACGCAGTATTTT.

The chain uses TRBV12-3 or TRBV12-4 and TRBJ2-7; D perhaps matches TRBD2 (5 bases). The V end lost 6 bases, the J end lost 4 bases, and 13 bases lay between the germline ends. This CDR3 comprises 13 residues. The CDR3 here is CASSLGSFYEQYF. The CDR3 DNA follows: TGTGCCAGCAGCCTGGGGAGTTTTTACGAGCAGTACTTC.

The V gene is TRBV7-2, the J gene TRBJ2-1, with a weak D call TRBD1 (6 bases). V was trimmed by 5 bases and J by 3 bases, leaving 17 bases between them. The CDR3 spans 16 residues. Germline V gives CDR1 SGHTA, CDR2 FQGNSA. CDR3 DNA sequence: TGTGCCAGCAGCCCACAGTCGGGACAAGTCTACAATGAGCAGTTCTTC. It translates to CASSPQSGQVYNEQFF.

The genes are TRBV5-1 and TRBJ2-7, with TRBD1 identical over 7 bases. The ends lost 0 bases at V and 3 bases at J; junction bases unmatched: 6. Per germline, CDR1 SGHRS and CDR2 YFSETQ. The length of the CDR3 is 15 residues. The CDR3 loop is CASSLGDREVYEQYF. CDR3 coding DNA: TGCGCCAGCAGCTTGGGGGACAGAGAGGTCTACGAGCAGTACTTC.

The chain combines TRBV7-9 with TRBJ2-6, with 7 positions matching TRBD1. The CDR3 extends over 15 amino acids. V lost 2 bases to trimming and J lost 2 bases; unmatched junction nucleotides: 0. CDR1 is SEHNR and CDR2 is FQNEAQ in the germline V gene (reference sequence). CDR3 coding DNA: TGTGCCAGCAGCTTACAGGGGGCTGGGGCCAACGTCCTGACTTTC. This encodes CASSLQGAGANVLTF.

This rearrangement joins TRBV30 to TRBJ1-1; TRBD1 agrees at 8 bases. Unmatched junction bases numbered 4, after V lost 5 bases and J lost 5 bases. Germline loops: CDR1 GTSNPN, CDR2 SVGIG (reference sequence). CDR3 length: 12 residues. DNA for the CDR3: TGTGCCTGGGCCACAGGGGGGACTGAAGCTTTCTTT. Protein: CAWATGGTEAFF.

The chain couples TRBV4-2 to TRBJ2-1; 8 positions agree with TRBD2. Germline V gene sequence: CDR1 LGHNA, CDR2 YNFKEQ. V trimming: 1 base; J trimming: 2 bases; junction bases outside the gene matches: 4. The CDR3 loop spans 16 amino acids. In nucleotides, the CDR3 is TGTGCCAGCAGCCAAGGTGCGGGGGGCACCTACAATGAGCAGTTCTTC. Protein: CASSQGAGGTYNEQFF.

The chain recombines TRBV6-6 with TRBJ2-2; 7 nucleotides align to TRBD2. Germline CDR1 is MNHNY and CDR2 is SVGAGI (reference sequence). Losses at the gene ends were 7 bases for V and 4 bases for J; bases not matched to a gene: 6. This CDR3 is 14 amino acids long. CDR3 sequence: CASKWGGGTGELFF. The CDR3 bases are TGTGCCAGCAAATGGGGCGGGGGCACCGGGGAGCTGTTTTTT.

The genes are TRBV10-2 and TRBJ1-2; D might be TRBD1 (6 bases). Germline V gene data show CDR1 as WSHSY and CDR2 as SAAADI. The CDR3 covers 14 residues. The V gene lost 2 bases and the J gene lost 5 bases, with 12 bases spanning the gap. The CDR3, as DNA: TGCGCCAGCAGTGAGGGACAGAGAACTTATGGCTACACCTTC. It encodes CASSEGQRTYGYTF.

The chain employs TRBV2 and TRBJ2-1; 12 positions match TRBD2. After removal of 6 bases from V and 9 bases from J, the junction contained 6 bases not matched to a gene. Germline V CDR1 and CDR2: SNHLY, FYNNEI. The length of the CDR3 is 14 residues. DNA of the CDR3: TGTGCCAGCAGACCGGGACTAGCGGGTGGTGAGCAGTTCTTC. This encodes CASRPGLAGGEQFF.

This clone has just one count. J is TRBJ2-1 and V is TRBV5-4, with TRBD2 matching 11 bases. Per germline, CDR1 SGHNT and CDR2 YYREEE (reference sequence). The J segment lost 5 bases and the V segment lost 3 bases, leaving 7 bases of the junction unmatched. This CDR3 is built from 16 residues. DNA of the CDR3: TGTGCCAGCAGCTCTGCTAGCGGGGGGTCCCACAATGAGCAGTTCTTC. Translating gives CASSSASGGSHNEQFF.

The chain has TRBV6-1 and TRBJ1-5; D unclear. CDR3 length equals 13 residues. Germline V gene lookup returns CDR1 MNHNS and CDR2 SASEGT. V lost 0 bases, J lost 7 bases, and 7 bases lay in between. CDR3 protein: CASSEASVQPQHF. CDR3 in DNA: TGTGCCAGCAGTGAAGCTTCGGTACAGCCCCAGCATTTT.

The chain recombines TRBV12-5 with TRBJ1-2, with D perhaps TRBD1 (5 bases). Trimming pared 1 base from V and 4 bases from J, leaving 16 bases between. This CDR3 has 16 amino acids. Germline V gene sequence: CDR1 LGHNT, CDR2 FRNRAP. The CDR3, as DNA: TGTGCTAGTGGTTTGGGGGGGGGACCGAGCTCCTATGGCTACACCTTC. Its translation is CASGLGGGPSSYGYTF. Drawing the rest from reference TRBV12-5 and TRBJ1-2, the complete variable domain is DARVTQTPRHKVTEMGQEVTMRCQPILGHNTVFWYRQTMMQGLELLAYFRNRAPLDDSGMPKDRFSAEMPDATLATLKIQPSEPRDSAVYFCASGLGGGPSSYGYTFGSGTRLTVV.

In its sample, this clone was seen a few times. The chain joins TRBV4-1 to TRBJ1-4; D gene uncertain. The V end was cut by 1 base, the J end by 0 bases, with 9 bases between. Germline V CDR1 and CDR2: MGHRA, YSYEKL. CDR3 length equals 16 residues. The DNA of the CDR3 is TGCGCCAGCAGCCAAGGAACGTCAGCAACTAATGAAAAACTGTTTTTT. Its translation is CASSQGTSATNEKLFF.